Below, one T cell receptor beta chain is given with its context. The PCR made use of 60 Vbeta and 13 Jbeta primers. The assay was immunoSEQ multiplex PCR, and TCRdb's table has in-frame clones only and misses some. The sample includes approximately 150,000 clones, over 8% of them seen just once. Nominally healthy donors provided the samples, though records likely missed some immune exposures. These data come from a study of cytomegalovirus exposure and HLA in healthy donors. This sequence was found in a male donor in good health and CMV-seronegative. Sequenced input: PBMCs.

CDR3: CASSEMTGYTEAFF. The CDR3 region has the DNA TGTGCCAGCAGCGAGATGACAGGTTATACTGAAGCTTTCTTT. This chain joins TRBV2 and TRBJ1-1, with D possibly matching TRBD1 (6 bases). The germline V and J ends were trimmed by 6 bases and 5 bases, with 16 bases remaining between them. CDR3 length: 14 amino acids. Looked up from germline, CDR1 is SNHLY and CDR2 is FYNNEI.